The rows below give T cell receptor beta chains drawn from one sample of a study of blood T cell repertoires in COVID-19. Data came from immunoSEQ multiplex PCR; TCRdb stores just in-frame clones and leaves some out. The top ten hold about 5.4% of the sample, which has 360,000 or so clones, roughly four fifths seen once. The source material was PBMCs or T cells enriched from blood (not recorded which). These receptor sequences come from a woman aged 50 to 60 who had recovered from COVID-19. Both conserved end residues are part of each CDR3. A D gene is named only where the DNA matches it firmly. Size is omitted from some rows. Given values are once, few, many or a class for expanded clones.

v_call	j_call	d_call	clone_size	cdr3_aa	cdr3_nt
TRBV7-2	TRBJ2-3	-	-	CASVQGHTDTQYF	TGTGCCTCTGTGCAGGGGCACACAGATACGCAGTATTTT
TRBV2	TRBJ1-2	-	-	CASTRTSVTRGDGYTF	TGTGCCAGCACCCGGACCTCGGTTACTCGGGGGGATGGCTACACCTTC
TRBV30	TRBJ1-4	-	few	CAWSAPGRVNEKLFF	TGTGCCTGGAGTGCCCCCGGGCGGGTTAATGAAAAACTGTTTTTT
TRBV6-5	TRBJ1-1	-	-	CASTRGTYTEAFF	TGTGCCAGCACCCGCGGGACTTACACTGAAGCTTTCTTT
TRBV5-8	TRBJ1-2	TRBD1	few	CASSPDRNYGYTF	TGTGCCAGCAGTCCGGACAGGAACTATGGCTACACCTTC
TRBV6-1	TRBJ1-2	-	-	CASSETGTHGYTF	TGTGCCAGCAGTGAAACAGGTACCCATGGCTACACCTTC
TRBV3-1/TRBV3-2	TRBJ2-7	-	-	CASSQDLTEAVEQYF	TGTGCCAGCAGCCAAGATCTTACAGAAGCTGTTGAGCAGTACTTC
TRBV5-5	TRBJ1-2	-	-	CASSRGWDYGYTF	TGTGCCAGCAGTAGGGGTTGGGACTATGGCTACACCTTC
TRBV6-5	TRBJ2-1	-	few	CASSYSTLEEQFF	TGTGCCAGCAGTTACTCCACTTTGGAGGAGCAGTTCTTC
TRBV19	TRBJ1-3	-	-	CASSIGAGATTIYF	TGTGCCAGTAGTATTGGGGCCGGAGCAACCACCATATATTTT
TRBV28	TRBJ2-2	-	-	CASSFGGTPVGELFF	TGTGCCAGCAGTTTTGGGGGGACTCCGGTAGGGGAGCTGTTTTTT
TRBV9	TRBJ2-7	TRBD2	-	CASSPLGREDYEQYF	TGTGCCAGCAGCCCCCTGGGCCGGGAGGACTACGAGCAGTACTTC
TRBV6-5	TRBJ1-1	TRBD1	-	CASRGQGAMNTEAFF	TGTGCCAGCAGGGGACAGGGGGCTATGAACACTGAAGCTTTCTTT
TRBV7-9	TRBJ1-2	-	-	CASSHLDSRPNYGYTF	TGTGCCAGCAGCCACCTCGACAGCCGCCCCAACTATGGCTACACCTTC
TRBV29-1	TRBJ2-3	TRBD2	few	CSVRSGLAGVTDTQYF	TGCAGCGTGCGATCGGGACTAGCGGGGGTCACAGATACGCAGTATTTT
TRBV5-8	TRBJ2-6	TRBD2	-	CASSFLPMSGAGANVLTF	TGTGCCAGCAGCTTTCTACCTATGAGCGGGGCTGGGGCCAACGTCCTGACTTTC
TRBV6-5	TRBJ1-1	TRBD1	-	CASRPTGGGTEAFF	TGTGCCAGCAGACCCACAGGGGGGGGAACTGAAGCTTTCTTT
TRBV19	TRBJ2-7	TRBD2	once	CASSNAGAYEQYF	TGTGCCAGTAGTAATGCGGGAGCCTACGAGCAGTACTTC
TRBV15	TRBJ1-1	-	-	CATSRAVNTEAFF	TGTGCCACCAGCAGAGCTGTGAACACTGAAGCTTTCTTT
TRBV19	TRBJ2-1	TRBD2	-	CASSIYPGLAGGRGEQFF	TGTGCCAGTAGTATTTATCCGGGACTAGCGGGGGGGCGTGGTGAGCAGTTCTTC
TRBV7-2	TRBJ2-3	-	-	CASSSTRQVSTDTQYF	TGTGCCAGCAGCTCAACCCGACAGGTTAGCACAGATACGCAGTATTTT
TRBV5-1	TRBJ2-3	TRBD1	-	CASSTSPTGSVTDTQYF	TGCGCCAGCAGCACTTCCCCGACAGGGTCGGTCACAGATACGCAGTATTTT
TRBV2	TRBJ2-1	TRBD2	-	CASTKAGGYNEQFF	TGTGCCAGCACAAAGGCGGGGGGCTACAATGAGCAGTTCTTC
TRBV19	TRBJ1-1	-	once	CASSTFSGNTEAFF	TGTGCCAGTAGTACCTTCTCAGGGAACACTGAAGCTTTCTTT
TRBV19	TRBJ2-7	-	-	CASSAHTDEQYF	TGTGCCAGTAGTGCCCACACCGACGAGCAGTACTTC
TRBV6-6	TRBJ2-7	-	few	CASNRASAFSSSYEQYF	TGTGCCAGCAATCGGGCTAGCGCCTTCTCCTCCTCCTACGAGCAGTACTTC
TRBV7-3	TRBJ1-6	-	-	CASSFGTNGSPLHF	TGTGCCAGCAGCTTCGGGACTAACGGTTCACCCCTCCACTTT
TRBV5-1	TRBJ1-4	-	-	CASSHGRVTTNEKLFF	TGCGCCAGCAGCCACGGCCGGGTAACAACTAATGAAAAACTGTTTTTT
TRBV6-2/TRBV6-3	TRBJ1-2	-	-	CASSSFIEGNYGYTF	TGTGCCAGCAGTTCCTTCATCGAGGGAAACTATGGCTACACCTTC
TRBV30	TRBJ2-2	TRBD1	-	CAWTRGRNHLLRELFF	TGTGCCTGGACCAGGGGGAGAAACCACCTTCTTCGGGAGCTGTTTTTT
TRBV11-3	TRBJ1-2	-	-	CATQGLPGYGYTF	TGTGCCACCCAGGGACTTCCAGGATATGGCTACACCTTC
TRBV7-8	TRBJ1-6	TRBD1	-	CASSLGGDSLAVSGLHF	TGTGCCAGCAGCTTAGGGGGGGACAGTTTGGCGGTTTCGGGCCTCCACTTT
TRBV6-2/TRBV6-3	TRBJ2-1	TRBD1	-	CASSNLQGESSYNEQFF	TGTGCCAGCAGTAACCTGCAGGGGGAGAGCTCCTACAATGAGCAGTTCTTC
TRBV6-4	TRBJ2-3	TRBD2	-	CASSEQAGVTDTQYF	TGTGCCAGCAGTGAACAAGCGGGGGTCACAGATACGCAGTATTTT
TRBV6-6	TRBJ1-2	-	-	CASSSGGSDYGYTF	TGTGCCAGCAGTTCAGGAGGCTCAGACTATGGCTACACCTTC
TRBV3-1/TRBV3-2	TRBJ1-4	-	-	CASSQAINEKLFF	TGTGCCAGCAGCCAAGCTATTAATGAAAAACTGTTTTTT
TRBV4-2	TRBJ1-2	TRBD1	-	CASSQGQGSYGYTF	TGTGCCAGCAGCCAGGGACAGGGATCGTACGGCTACACCTTC
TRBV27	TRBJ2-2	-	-	CASSLTENTGELFF	TGTGCCAGCAGTCTGACAGAGAACACCGGGGAGCTGTTTTTT
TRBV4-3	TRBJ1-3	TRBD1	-	CASSQDRRGPGNTIYF	TGCGCCAGCAGCCAAGATCGAAGGGGGCCAGGAAACACCATATATTTT
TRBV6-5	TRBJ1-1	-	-	CASREGRWGTEAFF	TGTGCCAGCAGGGAGGGACGGTGGGGGACTGAAGCTTTCTTT
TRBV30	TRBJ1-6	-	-	CAWSVQANNSPLHF	TGTGCCTGGAGTGTACAGGCCAATAATTCACCCCTCCACTTT
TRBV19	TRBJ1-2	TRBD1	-	CASSRSWTGGKNYGYTF	TGTGCCAGTAGCAGAAGTTGGACAGGGGGGAAAAACTATGGCTACACCTTC
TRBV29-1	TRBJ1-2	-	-	CSVGSSGEPPGYTF	TGCAGCGTTGGGTCGTCAGGGGAACCCCCCGGCTACACCTTC
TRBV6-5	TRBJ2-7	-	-	CASSTRREQYF	TGTGCCAGCAGCACGCGGCGAGAGCAGTACTTC
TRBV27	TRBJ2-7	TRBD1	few	CASGTGLYEQYF	TGTGCCAGCGGGACAGGGCTCTACGAGCAGTACTTC
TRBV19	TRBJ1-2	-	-	CASAMWGLPTNYGYTF	TGTGCCAGCGCCATGTGGGGACTCCCTACGAACTATGGCTACACCTTC
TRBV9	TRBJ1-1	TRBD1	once	CASSVGTGSTAEAFF	TGTGCCAGCAGCGTAGGGACAGGGTCCACGGCTGAAGCTTTCTTT
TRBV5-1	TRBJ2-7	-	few	CASSLVVRDEQYF	TGCGCCAGCAGCTTGGTTGTGCGGGACGAGCAGTACTTC
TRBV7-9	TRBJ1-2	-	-	CASSLGIEVRVGYTF	TGTGCCAGCAGCTTAGGAATCGAGGTTAGAGTCGGCTACACCTTC